The 10 T cell receptor beta chains presented below share a single source sample, sequenced in a study of cytomegalovirus exposure and HLA in healthy donors. The PCR was carried out with 60 Vbeta primers and 13 Jbeta primers. Method: immunoSEQ multiplex PCR; TCRdb's copy keeps in-frame clones and lacks some. There are about 110,000 clones in the sample; almost 70% occur only once, and 3% to 3.5% lies in the top ten. Material: PBMCs. These receptors all come from a man younger than 45 in good health and CMV-seronegative.

This chain uses TRBV15 with TRBJ1-2; no reliable D call. V was shortened by 2 bases and J by 4 bases, with 8 bases between the two germline ends. The length of the CDR3 is 13 residues. Germline CDR1 is LNHNV and CDR2 is YYDKDF (reference sequence). The CDR3 DNA reads TGTGCCACCAGCAGATCAGCGGTCTATGGCTACACCTTC. This gives the protein CATSRSAVYGYTF.

Comment on this clone: The junction departs from germline at one end; a sequencing error may be responsible. The chain combines TRBV7-9 with TRBJ2-2; 9 bases map to TRBD1. From germline, CDR1 is SEHNR and CDR2 FQNEAQ (reference sequence). The CDR3 runs to 16 residues. The CDR3 region is CSSSRGTGFFTGELFF. The CDR3 nucleotides read TGTTCCAGCAGCCGCGGGACAGGGTTTTTCACCGGGGAGCTGTTTTTT.

The chain recombines TRBV9 with TRBJ2-7; 7 bases align to TRBD2. The CDR3 has 15 amino acids. With 3 bases clipped from V and 3 bases from J, the junction kept 9 bases outside the gene matches. Germline V gives CDR1 SGDLS, CDR2 YYNGEE. CDR3 sequence reads: CASSEGAGTNYEQYF. The DNA of the CDR3 is TGTGCCAGCAGCGAGGGAGCCGGGACTAACTACGAGCAGTACTTC.

V and J are TRBV6-5 and TRBJ1-1; TRBD1 matches at 7 bases. This CDR3 has 15 residues. Trimming took 0 bases from V and 4 from J; bases not matched to a gene: 5. Germline V gene lookup returns CDR1 MNHEY and CDR2 SVGAGI. For the CDR3, the DNA is TGTGCCAGCAGTTACTCGAGGGGGCTGGGCACTGAAGCTTTCTTT. Translation: CASSYSRGLGTEAFF.

This clone was detected once. The chain combines TRBV7-2 with TRBJ2-7; TRBD1 agrees at 7 bases. V shed 5 bases and J 0 bases; nucleotides not matched to a gene: 10. The CDR3 totals 16 residues. Germline V lookup: CDR1 SGHTA, CDR2 FQGNSA. The CDR3: CASSRQGSPVSYEQYF. CDR3 sequence (DNA): TGTGCCAGCAGCCGACAGGGCTCCCCTGTCTCCTACGAGCAGTACTTC. Looking up the rest from reference TRBV7-2 and TRBJ2-7 gives the full variable domain: GAGVSQSPSNKVTEKGKDVELRCDPISGHTALYWYRQSLGQGLEFLIYFQGNSAPDKSGLPSDRFSAERTGGSVSTLTIQRTQQEDSAVYLCASSRQGSPVSYEQYFGPGTRLTVT.

The gene calls are TRBV11-3 and TRBJ1-2; D unresolved. From germline, CDR1 is SGHNT and CDR2 YENEEA. The CDR3 totals 14 residues. Trimming removed 0 bases at V and 6 bases at J, with 11 bases between. The CDR3 nucleotides read TGTGCCAGCAGCTTAGAATGGTCCGGGGATGGCTACACCTTC. Amino acid sequence: CASSLEWSGDGYTF.

The chain employs TRBV7-9 and TRBJ2-7, with D possibly matching TRBD1 (5 bases). Germline V CDR1 and CDR2: SEHNR, FQNEAQ (reference sequence). The CDR3 loop spans 12 amino acids. V shed 5 bases and J shed 4 bases, with 9 bases lying between them. CDR3 region: CASSQNRYEQYF. CDR3 coding DNA: TGTGCCAGCAGCCAGAACAGGTACGAGCAGTACTTC.

The rearrangement joins TRBV7-9 to TRBJ1-3; a possible D gene is TRBD1 (6 bases). The germline V and J ends were trimmed by 5 bases and 6 bases, with 14 bases remaining between them. CDR1 and CDR2 from the germline V gene are SEHNR and FQNEAQ (reference sequence). There are 14 residues in the CDR3. CDR3 protein: CASSIQTGPNTIYF. For the CDR3, the DNA is TGTGCCAGCAGCATTCAAACAGGGCCAAACACCATATATTTT.

This sequence joins TRBV19 and TRBJ2-7, with TRBD2 identical over 7 bases. The CDR3 consists of 14 residues. Germline loops: CDR1 LNHDA, CDR2 SQIVND (reference sequence). Losses at the gene ends were 5 bases for V and 7 bases for J; bases not matched to a gene: 11. In DNA form, the CDR3 reads TGTGCCAGTAGTTGGCGGGGGACCCCCGGAGAGCAGTACTTC. This encodes CASSWRGTPGEQYF.

This clone has a handful of counts. This chain connects TRBV19 to TRBJ1-2; 7 nucleotides agree with TRBD1. The germline CDR1 and CDR2 sequences are LNHDA and SQIVND (reference sequence). V lost 6 bases, J lost 2 bases, and 3 bases stayed unmatched. This CDR3 has 13 amino acids. For the CDR3, the DNA is TGTGCCAGTAGACAGGGGTGGAACTATGGCTACACCTTC. As protein: CASRQGWNYGYTF.